This T cell receptor beta chain was sequenced in a study of blood T cell repertoires in COVID-19. In the authors' workflow: Amplification of reference gene primers provided the estimated nucleated cell counts. TCRdb keeps only in-frame clones here, not all; method: immunoSEQ multiplex PCR. The D gene and trimming were derived from the DNA, and the V and J assignments and clone size from that table. In the table there are over 200,000 clones, 75% to 90% of which are singletons. This clone was recorded only once. This TCR was sampled from a man aged 40-49 years with acute or convalescent COVID-19. The sample comprised peripheral blood.

The CDR3 here is CASSEHLMNTEAFF. CDR3 in DNA: TGTGCCAGTAGTGAACACCTCATGAACACTGAAGCTTTCTTT. The rearrangement links TRBV19 to TRBJ1-1; D gene ambiguous. Per the germline V gene, CDR1 is LNHDA and CDR2 is SQIVND (reference sequence). The CDR3 has 14 amino acids. Trimming shortened V by 5 bases and J by 0 bases, and 10 bases separated the two germline ends.